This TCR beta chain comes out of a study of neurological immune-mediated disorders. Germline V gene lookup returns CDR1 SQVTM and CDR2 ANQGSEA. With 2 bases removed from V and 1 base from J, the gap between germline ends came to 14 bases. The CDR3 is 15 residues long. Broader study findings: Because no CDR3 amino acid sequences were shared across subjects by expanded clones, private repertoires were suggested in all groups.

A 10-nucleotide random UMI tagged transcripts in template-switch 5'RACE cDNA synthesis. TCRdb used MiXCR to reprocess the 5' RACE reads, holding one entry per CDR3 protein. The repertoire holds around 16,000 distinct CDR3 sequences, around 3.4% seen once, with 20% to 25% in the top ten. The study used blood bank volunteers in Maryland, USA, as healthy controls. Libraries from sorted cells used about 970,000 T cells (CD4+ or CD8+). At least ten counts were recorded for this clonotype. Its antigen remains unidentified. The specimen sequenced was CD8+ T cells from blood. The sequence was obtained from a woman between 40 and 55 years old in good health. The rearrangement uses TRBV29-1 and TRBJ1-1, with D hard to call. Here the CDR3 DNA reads TGCAGCGTTGAATCTCGGGAGGAATGGAACACTGAAGCTTTCTTT. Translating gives CSVESREEWNTEAFF.